This T cell receptor (beta chain) was identified during a study of blood T cells in healthy people across ages. This CDR3 contains 16 residues. Unmatched junction bases numbered 7, after V lost 4 bases and J lost 0 bases. Germline values: CDR1 MNHNY, CDR2 SVGAGI (reference sequence). Then a second PCR, running about 6 to 12 cycles, was carried out with a sample-barcoded 5' primer and a J-beta primer mix. From the 5' RACE reads, TCRdb called clonotypes with MiXCR, one entry per CDR3 protein. The sample contains 1,800,000 or so distinct CDR3 sequences, 39% of which appear only once. On this clonotype itself: The antigen is unknown.

Study conclusions and caveats: Comparison with aged donors showed that long-lived donors had more naive CD4+ cells and higher diversity. Naive T cell percentage showed a strong correlation with TCR beta diversity.

Researchers collected about 10 milliliters of peripheral blood from every single donor. The TCR comes from a human donor in good health. Sequencing was done on a sample of blood. The chain has TRBV6-6 and TRBJ2-3; 7 nucleotides align to TRBD1. The CDR3 sequence is CASSSTGDASTDTQYF. DNA for the CDR3: TGTGCCAGCAGTTCAACAGGGGACGCGAGCACAGATACGCAGTATTTT.